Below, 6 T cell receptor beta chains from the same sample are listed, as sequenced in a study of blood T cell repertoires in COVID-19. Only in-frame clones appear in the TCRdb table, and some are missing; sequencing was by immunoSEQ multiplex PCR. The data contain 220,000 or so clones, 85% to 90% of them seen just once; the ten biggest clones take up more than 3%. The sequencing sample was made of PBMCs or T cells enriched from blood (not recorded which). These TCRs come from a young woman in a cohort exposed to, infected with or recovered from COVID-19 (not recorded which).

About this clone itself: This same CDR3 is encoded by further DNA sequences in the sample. CDR3 residues: CASSRQSNQPQHF. The CDR3 coding sequence is TGTGCCAGTAGTCGACAAAGCAATCAGCCCCAGCATTTT. V is TRBV19 and J is TRBJ1-5, with D unresolved. Germline V lookup: CDR1 LNHDA, CDR2 SQIVND (reference sequence). CDR3 length equals 13 residues. With 5 bases removed from V and 1 base from J, the gap between germline ends came to 6 bases.

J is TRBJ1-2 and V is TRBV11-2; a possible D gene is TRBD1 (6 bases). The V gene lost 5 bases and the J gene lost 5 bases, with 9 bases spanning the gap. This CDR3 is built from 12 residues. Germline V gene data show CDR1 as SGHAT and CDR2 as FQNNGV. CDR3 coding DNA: TGTGCCAGCAGCCCAGGACAGTATGGCTACACCTTC. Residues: CASSPGQYGYTF.

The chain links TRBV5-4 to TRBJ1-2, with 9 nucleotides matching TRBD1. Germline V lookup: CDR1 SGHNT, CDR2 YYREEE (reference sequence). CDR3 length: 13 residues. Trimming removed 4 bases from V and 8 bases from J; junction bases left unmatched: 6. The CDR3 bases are TGTGCCAGCAGCCCCTGGACAGGGGACGGCTACACCTTC. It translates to CASSPWTGDGYTF.

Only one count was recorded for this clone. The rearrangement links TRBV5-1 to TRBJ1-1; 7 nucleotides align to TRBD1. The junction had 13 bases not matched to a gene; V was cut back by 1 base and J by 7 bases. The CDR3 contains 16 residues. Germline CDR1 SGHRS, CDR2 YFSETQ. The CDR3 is CASSLKQGEVGSEAFF. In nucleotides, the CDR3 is TGCGCCAGCAGCTTGAAGCAGGGGGAAGTGGGCAGTGAAGCTTTCTTT.

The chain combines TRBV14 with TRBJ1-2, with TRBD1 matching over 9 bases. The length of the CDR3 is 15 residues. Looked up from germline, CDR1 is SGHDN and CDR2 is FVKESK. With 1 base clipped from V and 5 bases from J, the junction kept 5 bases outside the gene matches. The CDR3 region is CASSQVGTGSYGYTF. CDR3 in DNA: TGTGCCAGCAGCCAAGTTGGGACAGGGAGTTATGGCTACACCTTC.

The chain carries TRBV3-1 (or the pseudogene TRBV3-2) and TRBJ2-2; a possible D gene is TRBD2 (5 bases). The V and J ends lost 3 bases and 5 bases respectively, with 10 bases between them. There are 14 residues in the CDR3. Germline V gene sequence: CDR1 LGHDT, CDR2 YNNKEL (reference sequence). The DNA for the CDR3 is TGTGCCAGCAGCCAGATCTCGGGGACCGGGGAGCTGTTTTTT. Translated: CASSQISGTGELFF.